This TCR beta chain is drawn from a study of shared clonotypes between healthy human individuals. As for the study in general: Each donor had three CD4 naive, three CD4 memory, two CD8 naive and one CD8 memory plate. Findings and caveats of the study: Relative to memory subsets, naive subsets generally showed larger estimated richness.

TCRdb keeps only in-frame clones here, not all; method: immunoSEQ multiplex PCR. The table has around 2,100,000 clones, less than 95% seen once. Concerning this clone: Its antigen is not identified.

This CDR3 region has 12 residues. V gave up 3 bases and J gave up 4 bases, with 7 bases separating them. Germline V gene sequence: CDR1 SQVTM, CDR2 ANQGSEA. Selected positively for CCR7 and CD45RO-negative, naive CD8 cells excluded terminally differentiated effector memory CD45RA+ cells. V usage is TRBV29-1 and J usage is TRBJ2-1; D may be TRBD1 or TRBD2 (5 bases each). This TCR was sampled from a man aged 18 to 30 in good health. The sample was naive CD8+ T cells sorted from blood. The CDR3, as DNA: TGCAGCGTTGAGAGGGGTTACAATGAGCAGTTCTTC. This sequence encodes CSVERGYNEQFF.